The T cell receptor (beta chain) under discussion was sequenced for a study of shared clonotypes between healthy human individuals. Study results and caveats: Generally, naive subsets came out with larger estimated richness than memory subsets.

With regard to this clone: Its antigen is unknown.

The CDR3 sequence is 18 residues long. V was shortened by 0 bases and J by 0 bases, with 15 bases between the two germline ends. Germline lookup yields CDR1 ENHRY and CDR2 SYGVKD. Here immunoSEQ multiplex PCR was the method, and the copy in TCRdb shows in-frame clones only, minus some. The table includes approximately 1,500,000 clones, approximately 97% detected once. V is TRBV10-3 and J is TRBJ1-5; no reliable D call. The sequencing input was naive CD4+ T cells sorted from blood. Subset indicated: CD45RA+ positively selected. This TCR derives from a man aged 30 to 39 in good health. CDR3 residues: CAISESSRAGNSNQPQHF. Written as DNA, the CDR3 is TGTGCCATCAGTGAGTCGTCTAGGGCCGGTAATAGCAATCAGCCCCAGCATTTT.